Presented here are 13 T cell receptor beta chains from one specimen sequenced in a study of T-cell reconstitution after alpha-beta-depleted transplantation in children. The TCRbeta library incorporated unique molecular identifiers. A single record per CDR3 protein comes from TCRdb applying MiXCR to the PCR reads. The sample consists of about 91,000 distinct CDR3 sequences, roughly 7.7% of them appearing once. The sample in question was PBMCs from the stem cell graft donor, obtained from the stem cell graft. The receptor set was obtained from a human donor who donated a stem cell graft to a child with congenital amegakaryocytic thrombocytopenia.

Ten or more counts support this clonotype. CDR3 in amino acids: CASSSRQGVGFYEQYF. CDR3 nucleotide sequence: TGTGCCAGCAGTTCCCGTCAGGGGGTGGGATTCTACGAGCAGTACTTC. This chain joins TRBV28 and TRBJ2-7; 7 nucleotides line up with TRBD1. This CDR3 comprises 16 residues. Germline-derived CDR1 and CDR2 are MDHEN and SYDVKM. The trim removed 4 bases at V and 3 bases at J, leaving 12 bases unmatched.

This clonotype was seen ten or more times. The chain's CDR3 is CSVHRDTGTDTQYF. CDR3 coding DNA: TGCAGCGTGCACCGGGACACGGGCACAGATACGCAGTATTTT. This chain uses TRBV29-1 with TRBJ2-3; D may be TRBD1 (6 bases). The germline V and J ends were trimmed by 6 bases and 1 base, with 14 bases remaining between them. The germline V gene has CDR1 SQVTM and CDR2 ANQGSEA. CDR3 length: 14 residues.

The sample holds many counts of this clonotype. The CDR3 loop is CASNHGGLGTNEQFF. CDR3 DNA: TGTGCCAGCAATCATGGGGGACTAGGCACGAATGAGCAGTTCTTC. This chain connects TRBV7-2 to TRBJ2-1; 8 positions match TRBD2. V shed 7 bases, J shed 7 bases, and the junction held 12 bases outside the gene matches. Germline V gene data show CDR1 as SGHTA and CDR2 as FQGNSA. The CDR3 runs to 15 residues.

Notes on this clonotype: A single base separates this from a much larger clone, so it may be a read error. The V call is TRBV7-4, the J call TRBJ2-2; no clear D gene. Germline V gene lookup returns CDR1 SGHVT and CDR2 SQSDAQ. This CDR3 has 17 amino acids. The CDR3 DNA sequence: TGTGCCACCAGCCAAATTTCCGGCCGCCCTAACACCGGGGAGCTGTTTTTT. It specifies CATSQISGRPNTGELFF.

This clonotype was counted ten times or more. CDR3 sequence reads: CASSRVNNQPQHF. The CDR3 DNA reads TGTGCCAGCAGCCGGGTCAATAATCAGCCCCAGCATTTT. The chain joins TRBV12-3 or TRBV12-4 to TRBJ1-5, with no clear D. This CDR3 has 13 amino acids. The V gene lost 6 bases and the J gene lost 4 bases, with 10 bases spanning the gap.

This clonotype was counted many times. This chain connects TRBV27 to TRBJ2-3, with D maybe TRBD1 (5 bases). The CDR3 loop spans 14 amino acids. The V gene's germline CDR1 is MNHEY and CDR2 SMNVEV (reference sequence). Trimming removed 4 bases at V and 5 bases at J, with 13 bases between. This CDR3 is CASSSIRVKDTQYF. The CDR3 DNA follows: TGTGCCAGCAGTTCGATCAGGGTCAAAGATACGCAGTATTTT.

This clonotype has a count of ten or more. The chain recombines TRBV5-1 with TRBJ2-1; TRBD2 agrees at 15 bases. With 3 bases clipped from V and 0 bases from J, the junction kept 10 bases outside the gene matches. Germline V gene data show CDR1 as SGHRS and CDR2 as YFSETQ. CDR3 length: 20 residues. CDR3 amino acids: CASSSPPGTSGRSSYNEQFF. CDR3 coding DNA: TGCGCCAGCAGCTCTCCTCCCGGGACTAGCGGGAGGAGCTCCTACAATGAGCAGTTCTTC. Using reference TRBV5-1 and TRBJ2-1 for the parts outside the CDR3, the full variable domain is KAGVTQTPRYLIKTRGQQVTLSCSPISGHRSVSWYQQTPGQGLQFLFEYFSETQRNKGNFPGRFSGRQFSNSRSEMNVSTLELGDSALYLCASSSPPGTSGRSSYNEQFFGPGTRLTVL.

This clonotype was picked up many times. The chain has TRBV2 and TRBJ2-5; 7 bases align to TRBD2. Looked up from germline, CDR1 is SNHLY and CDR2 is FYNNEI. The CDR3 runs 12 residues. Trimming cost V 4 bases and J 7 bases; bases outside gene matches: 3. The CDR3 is CASSGSGPTQYF. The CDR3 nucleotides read TGTGCCAGCAGTGGTAGCGGGCCGACCCAGTACTTC.

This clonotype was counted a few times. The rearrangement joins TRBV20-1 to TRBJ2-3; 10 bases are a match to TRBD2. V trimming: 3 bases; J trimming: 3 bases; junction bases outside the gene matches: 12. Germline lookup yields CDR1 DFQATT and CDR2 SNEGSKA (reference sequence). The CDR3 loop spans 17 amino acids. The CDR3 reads CSASARAGGPGTDTQYF. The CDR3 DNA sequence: TGCAGTGCTAGTGCCAGAGCGGGAGGGCCGGGGACAGATACGCAGTATTTT.

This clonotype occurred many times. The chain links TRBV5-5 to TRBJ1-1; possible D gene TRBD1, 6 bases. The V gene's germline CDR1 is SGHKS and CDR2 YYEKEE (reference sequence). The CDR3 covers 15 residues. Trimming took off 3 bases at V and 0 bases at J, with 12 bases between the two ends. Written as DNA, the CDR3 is TGTGCCAGCAGCTGGGAGGACAGAATGAACACTGAAGCTTTCTTT. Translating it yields CASSWEDRMNTEAFF. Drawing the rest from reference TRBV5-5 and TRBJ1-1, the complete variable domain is DAGVTQSPTHLIKTRGQQVTLRCSPISGHKSVSWYQQVLGQGPQFIFQYYEKEERGRGNFPDRFSARQFPNYSSELNVNALLLGDSALYLCASSWEDRMNTEAFFGQGTRLTVV.

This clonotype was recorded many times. As DNA, the CDR3 is TGCGCCAGCAGCCTCCGACAGGGCGGGAACACCGGGGAGCTGTTTTTT. Encoded protein: CASSLRQGGNTGELFF. The rearrangement uses TRBV5-1 and TRBJ2-2; 7 bases match TRBD1. The CDR3 sequence is 16 residues long. V shed 4 bases, J shed 1 base, and the junction held 7 bases outside the gene matches. The germline CDR1 and CDR2 sequences are SGHRS and YFSETQ. Filled out from reference TRBV5-1 and TRBJ2-2, the complete variable domain reads KAGVTQTPRYLIKTRGQQVTLSCSPISGHRSVSWYQQTPGQGLQFLFEYFSETQRNKGNFPGRFSGRQFSNSRSEMNVSTLELGDSALYLCASSLRQGGNTGELFFGEGSRLTVL.

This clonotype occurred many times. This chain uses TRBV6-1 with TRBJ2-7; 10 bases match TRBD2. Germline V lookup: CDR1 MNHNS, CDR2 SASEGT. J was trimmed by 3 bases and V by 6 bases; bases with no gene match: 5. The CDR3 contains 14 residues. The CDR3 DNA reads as TGTGCCAGCAGAGGACTAGCGGCGTTCTACGAGCAGTACTTC. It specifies CASRGLAAFYEQYF.

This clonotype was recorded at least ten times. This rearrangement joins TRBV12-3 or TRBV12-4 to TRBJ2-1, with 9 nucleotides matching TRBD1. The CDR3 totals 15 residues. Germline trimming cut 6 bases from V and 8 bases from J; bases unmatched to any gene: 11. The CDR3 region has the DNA TGTGCCAGCAGAGGCGGACAGGGGCTCCTCGATGAGCAGTTCTTC. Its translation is CASRGGQGLLDEQFF.